This is a list of T cell receptor beta chains from one sample in a study of cytomegalovirus exposure and HLA in healthy donors. Only in-frame clones appear in the TCRdb table, and some are missing; sequencing was by immunoSEQ multiplex PCR. The sample gives under 200,000 clones, about 80% of which show up once; approximately 0.7% is in the top ten. Sequencing was done on a sample of PBMCs. All receptors derive from a woman in her forties in good health and CMV-seronegative. The CDR3 runs from the conserved cysteine through the conserved F or W. The D gene is left open where the match is weak. The listing skips clone size in some rows; elsewhere it reads once, few, many or a size class.

D	size	J	V	DNA	CDR3
NA	few	TRBJ1-2	TRBV4-3	TGCGCCAGCAGCCAAGATTTAGGGGACTATGGCTACACCTTC	CASSQDLGDYGYTF
TRBD2	NA	TRBJ2-7	TRBV28	TGTGCCAGCGCCCTCGGTGGCGCGGGAGGGCCCTACGAGCAGTACTTC	CASALGGAGGPYEQYF
TRBD1	NA	TRBJ1-2	TRBV7-9	TGTGCCAGCAGCAGAACAGGGGGCCCTGGCTACACCTTC	CASSRTGGPGYTF
NA	NA	TRBJ1-5	TRBV2	TGTGCCAGCAGTGAATCGGGAGCCAGCGCCCATAGCAATCAGCCCCAGCATTTT	CASSESGASAHSNQPQHF
TRBD2	NA	TRBJ2-5	TRBV2	TGTGCCAGCAGTGAACGGGGGGGAGAGACCCAGTACTTC	CASSERGGETQYF
TRBD2	NA	TRBJ2-7	TRBV13	TGTGCCAGCAGCTTTCCTTCGTCCGGGAGGGCCGGCGAGCAGTACTTC	CASSFPSSGRAGEQYF
NA	few	TRBJ1-5	TRBV15	TGTGCCACCAGCAGACAGATGGATCAGCCCCAGCATTTT	CATSRQMDQPQHF
NA	once	TRBJ2-7	TRBV5-4	TGTGCCAGCAGCGAAAGAGTAGCCTACGAGCAGTACTTC	CASSERVAYEQYF
NA	NA	TRBJ1-1	TRBV18	TGTGCCAGCACAACCTCCCAGATGACAGTGAACACTGAAGCTTTCTTT	CASTTSQMTVNTEAFF
NA	NA	TRBJ1-5	TRBV10-3	TGTGCCATCAGGGAGACAGTTTCTAGCAATCAGCCCCAGCATTTT	CAIRETVSSNQPQHF
NA	NA	TRBJ1-4	TRBV27	TGTGCCAGCAGTTTGGGGGGAACGGGTGAAAAACTGTTTTTT	CASSLGGTGEKLFF
TRBD1	NA	TRBJ1-3	TRBV29-1	TGCAGCGTTACGGGACAGGGGGCATCGGGAAACACCATATATTTT	CSVTGQGASGNTIYF
NA	NA	TRBJ2-3	TRBV30	TGTGCCTGGAGTCCACTCCCGCCCTTTGGGGGGGGCCGGGGGTCAGATACGCAGTATTTT	CAWSPLPPFGGGRGSDTQYF
NA	NA	TRBJ2-3	TRBV5-1	TGCGCCAGCAGCTTGGAGACTCGGGCAGATACGCAGTATTTT	CASSLETRADTQYF
TRBD1	few	TRBJ2-1	TRBV6-5	TGTGCCAGCAGTTACCCTGGACAGGGGAACAATGAGCAGTTCTTC	CASSYPGQGNNEQFF
NA	NA	TRBJ1-1	TRBV5-4	TGTGCCAGCAGCTTGAGTCGGCAGGGGCGGACTGAAGCTTTCTTT	CASSLSRQGRTEAFF
NA	few	TRBJ2-7	TRBV5-6	TGTGCCAGCAGCCGGGGTGCCTCCTACGAGCAGTACTTC	CASSRGASYEQYF
NA	few	TRBJ2-3	TRBV6-6	TGTGCCACCCTTCTCGTGGATACGCAGTATTTT	CATLLVDTQYF
NA	few	TRBJ1-4	TRBV4-1	TGCGCCAGCAGCCAGGTGGACAGAAACTATGAAAAACTGTTTTTT	CASSQVDRNYEKLFF
NA	NA	TRBJ2-3	TRBV4-2	TGTGCCAGCAACCAAGATAACGCTCTGGAGTCGGCGCAGTATTTT	CASNQDNALESAQYF
NA	NA	TRBJ2-3	TRBV14	TGTGCCAGCAGCCAAGGTCTAGCGATGGATACGCAGTATTTT	CASSQGLAMDTQYF
TRBD2	NA	TRBJ2-2	TRBV5-4	TGTGCCAGCAGCTTACTGACTAGCGGGAGGACGGGGGAGCTGTTTTTT	CASSLLTSGRTGELFF
TRBD2	once	TRBJ2-2	TRBV29-1	TGCAGCGCTGACTTGGGACTAGCGGGAACCGGGGAGCTGTTTTTT	CSADLGLAGTGELFF
TRBD1	NA	TRBJ1-2	TRBV19	TGTGCCAGTAGTATAGATTCTCCCGGAATCGGGACAGGGGGCCTCGGCTACACCTTC	CASSIDSPGIGTGGLGYTF
TRBD1	NA	TRBJ1-1	TRBV9	TGTGCCAGCAGTGGAGAGGGAGGCAACAGGGACAGGGGTTTTTCTGAAGCTTTCTTT	CASSGEGGNRDRGFSEAFF
TRBD1	NA	TRBJ1-2	TRBV15	TGTGCCACCAGCAGAGGACAGGGCGTCTCCGGCTACACCTTC	CATSRGQGVSGYTF
NA	NA	TRBJ2-1	TRBV5-4	TGTGCCAGCAGCCGGGACACGTACAATGAGCAGTTCTTC	CASSRDTYNEQFF
TRBD1	NA	TRBJ1-1	TRBV5-4	TGTGCCAGCAGCTCCCTCGGGACAGGGAACACTGAAGCTTTCTTT	CASSSLGTGNTEAFF
NA	once	TRBJ1-1	TRBV7-2	TGTGCCAGCAGCTTAGGCGGGAAGATAGCTGAAGCTTTCTTT	CASSLGGKIAEAFF
NA	NA	TRBJ2-7	TRBV28	TGTGCCAGCAGTTTCCCTGGACAGATCTACGAGCAGTACTTC	CASSFPGQIYEQYF
TRBD1	NA	TRBJ1-2	TRBV27	TGTGCCAGCAGTCGCCCCTCCGGACAGGGTGATATTAACTATGGCTACACCTTC	CASSRPSGQGDINYGYTF
TRBD1	NA	TRBJ1-2	TRBV7-9	TGTGCCAGCAGCACCGGGACAGGGGTCATCGAGTATGGCTACACCTTC	CASSTGTGVIEYGYTF
NA	NA	TRBJ2-7	TRBV7-8	TGTGCCAGCAGCTTTGGTACAGGGTCCTCCTACGAGCAGTACTTC	CASSFGTGSSYEQYF
NA	once	TRBJ1-3	TRBV10-2	TGCGCCAGCAGTGAAACAGGCTATGTCGCTACCATATATTTT	CASSETGYVATIYF
TRBD1	NA	TRBJ1-6	TRBV2	TGTGCCAACACCCTCATGGGACAGGGTTTTGATTCACCCCTCCACTTT	CANTLMGQGFDSPLHF
TRBD2	once	TRBJ2-1	TRBV18	TGTGCCAGCTCACCAACGACTAGCGGGTCCTACAATGAGCAGTTCTTC	CASSPTTSGSYNEQFF
NA	NA	TRBJ2-3	TRBV2	TGTGCCAGCACCTTGGAGATCACAGATACGCAGTATTTT	CASTLEITDTQYF